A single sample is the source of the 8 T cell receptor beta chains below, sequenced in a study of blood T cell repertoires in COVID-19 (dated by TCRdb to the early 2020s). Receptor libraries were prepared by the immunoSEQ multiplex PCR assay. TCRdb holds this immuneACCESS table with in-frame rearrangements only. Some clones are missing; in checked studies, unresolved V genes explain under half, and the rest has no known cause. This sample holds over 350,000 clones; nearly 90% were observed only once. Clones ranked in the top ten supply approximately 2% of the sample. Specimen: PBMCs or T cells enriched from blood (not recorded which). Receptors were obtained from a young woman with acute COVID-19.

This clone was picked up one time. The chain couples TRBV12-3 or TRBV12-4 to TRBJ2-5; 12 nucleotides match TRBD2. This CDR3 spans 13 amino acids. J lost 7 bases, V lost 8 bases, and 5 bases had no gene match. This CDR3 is CASWTSGVGTQYF. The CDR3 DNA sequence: TGTGCCAGCTGGACTAGCGGGGTTGGGACCCAGTACTTC.

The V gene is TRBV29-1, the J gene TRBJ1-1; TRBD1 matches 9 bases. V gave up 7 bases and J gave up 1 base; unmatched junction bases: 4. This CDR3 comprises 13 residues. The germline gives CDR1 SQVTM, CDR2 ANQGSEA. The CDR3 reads CSGTGEGNTEAFF. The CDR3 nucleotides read TGCAGCGGGACAGGGGAAGGGAACACTGAAGCTTTCTTT.

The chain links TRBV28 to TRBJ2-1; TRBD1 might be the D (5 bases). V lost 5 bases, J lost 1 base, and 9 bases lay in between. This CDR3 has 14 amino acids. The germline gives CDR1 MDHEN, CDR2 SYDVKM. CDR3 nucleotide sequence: TGTGCCAGCAGTGAAGACAGATCCTACAATGAGCAGTTCTTC. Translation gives CASSEDRSYNEQFF.

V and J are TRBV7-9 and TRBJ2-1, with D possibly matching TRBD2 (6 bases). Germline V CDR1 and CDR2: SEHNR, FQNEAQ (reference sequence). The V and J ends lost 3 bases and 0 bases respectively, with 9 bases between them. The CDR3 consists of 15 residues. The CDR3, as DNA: TGTGCCAGCAGCTTCCCTAGCGTCTCCTACAATGAGCAGTTCTTC. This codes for CASSFPSVSYNEQFF.

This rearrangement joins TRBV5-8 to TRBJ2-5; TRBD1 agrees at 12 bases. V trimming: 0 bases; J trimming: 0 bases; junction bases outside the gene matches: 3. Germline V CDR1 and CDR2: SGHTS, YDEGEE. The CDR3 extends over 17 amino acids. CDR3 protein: CASSLGDRGLYQETQYF. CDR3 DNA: TGTGCCAGCAGCTTGGGGGACAGGGGGCTTTACCAAGAGACCCAGTACTTC.

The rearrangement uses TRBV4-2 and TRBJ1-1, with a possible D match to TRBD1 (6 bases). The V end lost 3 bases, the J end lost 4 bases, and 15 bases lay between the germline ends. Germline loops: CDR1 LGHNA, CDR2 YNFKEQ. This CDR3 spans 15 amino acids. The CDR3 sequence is CASSQENRVGTEAFF. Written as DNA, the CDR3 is TGTGCCAGCAGCCAGGAAAACAGGGTTGGCACTGAAGCTTTCTTT.

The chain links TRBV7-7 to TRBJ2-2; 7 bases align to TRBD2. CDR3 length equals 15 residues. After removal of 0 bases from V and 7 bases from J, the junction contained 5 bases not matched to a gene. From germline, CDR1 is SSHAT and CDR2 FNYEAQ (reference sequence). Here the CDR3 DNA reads TGTGCCAGCAGCTTAGCGGCGGGAGTGGTCGGGGAGCTGTTTTTT. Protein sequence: CASSLAAGVVGELFF.

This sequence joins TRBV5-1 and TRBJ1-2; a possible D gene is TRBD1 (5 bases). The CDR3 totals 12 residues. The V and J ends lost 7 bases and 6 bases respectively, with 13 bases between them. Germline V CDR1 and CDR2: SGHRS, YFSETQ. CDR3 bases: TGCGCCAGCGCAGACAGCCAAAATGGCTACACCTTC. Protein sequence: CASADSQNGYTF.